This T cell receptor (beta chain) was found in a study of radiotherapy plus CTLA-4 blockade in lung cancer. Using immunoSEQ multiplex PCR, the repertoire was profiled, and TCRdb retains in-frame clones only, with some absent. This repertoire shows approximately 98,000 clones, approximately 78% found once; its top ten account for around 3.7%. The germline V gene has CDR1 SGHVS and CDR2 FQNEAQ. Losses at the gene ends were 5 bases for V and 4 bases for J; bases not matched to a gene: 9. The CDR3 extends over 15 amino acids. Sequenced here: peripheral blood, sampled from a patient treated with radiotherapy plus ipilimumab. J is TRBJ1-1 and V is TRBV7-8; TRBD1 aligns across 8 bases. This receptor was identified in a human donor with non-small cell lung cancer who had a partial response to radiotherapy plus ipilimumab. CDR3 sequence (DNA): TGTGCCAGCAGCCCCCTAGGACAGGGCACCACTGAAGCTTTCTTT. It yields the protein CASSPLGQGTTEAFF.